Below are 5 T cell receptor beta chains sequenced from a single sample in a study of blood T cells in healthy people across ages (dated by TCRdb to between 2014 and 2017). Receptors were amplified or captured by 5' RACE. These reads were obtained on an Illumina HiSeq 2500. A second about 7 to 11 cycle PCR used a sample-barcoded 5' primer and a J-beta primer mix. TCRdb cleaned the public reads at Q25 with fastp, built clones with MiXCR and kept in-frame beta chains. Every distinct CDR3 protein forms one entry, paired with its most common genes and DNA. The table for this sample lists around 1,000,000 distinct CDR3 sequences; about two fifths of them were counted only once. The ten largest account for less than 15% of the sample. The material sequenced was blood. The receptors here all came from a man between 18 and 29 years old in good health.

This clonotype was seen a handful of times. The CDR3 here is CASSKRSGATDTQYF. For the CDR3, the DNA is TGTGCCAGCAGTAAACGTTCAGGGGCCACAGATACGCAGTATTTT. This chain connects TRBV3-1 to TRBJ2-3; the D gene is possibly TRBD1 (6 bases). The CDR3 extends over 15 amino acids. Deletions cut 6 bases from V and 2 bases from J, with 15 bases between. The germline V gene encodes CDR1 LGHDT and CDR2 YNNKEL (reference sequence).

This clonotype was counted many times. The V and J genes are TRBV20-1 and TRBJ2-5; TRBD2 agrees at 7 bases. The CDR3 spans 15 residues. Germline CDR1 is DFQATT and CDR2 is SNEGSKA (reference sequence). V shed 6 bases, J shed 0 bases, and the junction held 10 bases outside the gene matches. CDR3 nucleotide sequence: TGCAGTGCCGACCCTAGCGGAAAGTACCAAGAGACCCAGTACTTC. Amino acid sequence: CSADPSGKYQETQYF.

This clonotype has only a few counts. V usage is TRBV10-2 and J usage is TRBJ2-3, with 11 bases that match TRBD2. The germline V gene has CDR1 WSHSY and CDR2 SAAADI. The CDR3 sequence is 14 residues long. The V and J ends lost 10 bases and 2 bases, in that order; junction bases with no gene match: 5. CDR3 DNA sequence: TGCGCCACGAGACTAGCGGGAAACACAGATACGCAGTATTTT. Its translation: CATRLAGNTDTQYF.

V is TRBV29-1 and J is TRBJ2-6; D is possibly TRBD2 (5 bases). This CDR3 has 14 amino acids. V lost 4 bases and J 0 bases, leaving 7 bases between the germline ends. The germline V gene has CDR1 SQVTM and CDR2 ANQGSEA. CDR3 nucleotides: TGCAGCGTTGGAGGAGGCTCTGGGGCCAACGTCCTGACTTTC. Its protein is CSVGGGSGANVLTF.

Concerning this clonotype itself: A much larger clone differs from this one at a single base, so this may be a read error. The V and J genes are TRBV6-2 or TRBV6-3 and TRBJ1-5; possible D gene TRBD1, 5 bases. Germline CDR1 and CDR2: MNHEY and SVGEGT. The CDR3 runs 12 residues. V shed 4 bases and J shed 5 bases, with 6 bases lying between them. The CDR3 region is CASSWGDQPQHF. Here the CDR3 DNA reads TGTGCCAGCAGTTGGGGGGATCAGCCCCAGCATTTT.